The rows below give T cell receptor beta chains drawn from one sample of a study of human T cells and chemical hapten exposure. Via MiXCR, TCRdb re-called the RACE reads, giving one row per CDR3 protein. The data hold fewer than 350,000 distinct CDR3 sequences, with approximately 8% observed a single time. Sequencing was performed on whole blood, taken in connection with sensitization to the hapten diphenylcyclopropenone (DPC). The receptors here all came from a man between 18 and 29 years old with alopecia areata. Some clones in this sample may be carry-over from other donors' samples. Both conserved end residues are part of each CDR3. The D gene is left open where the match is weak. Not every row has a clone size; where given, it reads once, few, many or a size class.

D gene | clone size | J gene | V gene | CDR3 protein | CDR3 DNA
TRBD1 | many | TRBJ2-5 | TRBV6-5 | CASSPTGGVETQYF | TGTGCCAGCAGTCCTACAGGGGGCGTTGAGACCCAGTACTTC
TRBD2 | many | TRBJ2-5 | TRBV14 | CASSHRGWRGGIIF | TGTGCCAGCAGCCACCGTGGTTGGCGGGGAGGGATCATCTTC
. | few | TRBJ2-1 | TRBV20-1 | CSARDRGRYNEQFF | TGCAGTGCTAGGGACCGGGGACGGTACAATGAGCAGTTCTTC
TRBD2 | few | TRBJ2-7 | TRBV20-1 | CSALLAGGHYEQYF | TGCAGTGCTTTATTAGCGGGGGGGCATTACGAGCAGTACTTC
. | . | TRBJ2-6 | TRBV6-2/TRBV6-3 | CASQASDPGLSTGANVLTF | TGTGCCAGCCAGGCATCCGATCCGGGACTCTCTACGGGGGCCAACGTCCTGACTTTC
TRBD1 | many | TRBJ1-5 | TRBV3-1 | CASSHTGVGQPQHF | TGTGCCAGCAGCCATACAGGGGTGGGACAGCCCCAGCATTTT
. | . | TRBJ2-3 | TRBV28 | CASRKGGTDTQYF | TGTGCCAGCAGGAAGGGGGGGACAGATACGCAGTATTTT
TRBD1 | . | TRBJ1-5 | TRBV18 | CASSLGQGAYQPQHF | TGTGCCAGCTCACTAGGACAGGGGGCTTATCAGCCCCAGCATTTT
. | . | TRBJ1-4 | TRBV7-9 | CASSLYVREDEKLFF | TGTGCCAGCAGCCTATATGTCAGGGAAGATGAAAAACTGTTTTTT
TRBD1 | few | TRBJ1-4 | TRBV7-2 | CASSLDRATTNEKLFF | TGTGCCAGCAGCCTTGACAGGGCTACAACTAATGAAAAACTGTTTTTT
. | . | TRBJ2-2 | TRBV14 | CASSQGGHLTTGELFF | TGTGCCAGCAGCCAAGGGGGCCACTTAACCACCGGGGAGCTGTTTTTT
. | many | TRBJ2-1 | TRBV5-6 | CASSLDFLEQFF | TGTGCCAGCAGCTTGGATTTCCTCGAGCAGTTCTTC
TRBD1 | few | TRBJ2-7 | TRBV5-6 | CASRPPGQFGEQYF | TGTGCCAGCAGGCCCCCGGGACAGTTCGGCGAGCAGTACTTC
TRBD1 | many | TRBJ2-2 | TRBV29-1 | CSVVIGTEITGELFF | TGCAGCGTTGTCATCGGGACAGAAATAACCGGGGAGCTGTTTTTT
TRBD1 | . | TRBJ2-2 | TRBV6-1 | CASSEGTGTPGELFF | TGTGCCAGCAGTGAAGGGACAGGGACGCCCGGGGAGCTGTTTTTT
TRBD1 | many | TRBJ2-2 | TRBV5-1 | CASSSQGDQDTGELFF | TGCGCCAGCAGCTCGCAGGGGGACCAAGACACCGGGGAGCTGTTTTTT
. | few | TRBJ1-3 | TRBV7-2 | CASGEGGGNTIYF | TGTGCCAGCGGAGAGGGGGGTGGAAACACCATATATTTT
TRBD1 | many | TRBJ1-1 | TRBV28 | CASSSGSTGRTEAFF | TGTGCCAGCAGTTCCGGTTCGACAGGGAGGACTGAAGCTTTCTTT
. | . | TRBJ1-6 | TRBV7-9 | CASSLLVGYNSPLHF | TGTGCCAGCAGCTTATTAGTGGGTTATAATTCACCCCTCCACTTT
. | . | TRBJ2-5 | TRBV10-2 | CASTPGLVQETQYF | TGCGCCAGCACTCCGGGGCTGGTTCAAGAGACCCAGTACTTC
TRBD1 | few | TRBJ1-1 | TRBV27 | CASSLGDRGTEAFF | TGTGCCAGCAGCCTGGGGGACAGGGGCACTGAAGCTTTCTTT
TRBD2 | many | TRBJ2-1 | TRBV5-6 | CASSQTGGLSDEQFF | TGTGCCAGCAGCCAAACGGGAGGTCTTAGCGATGAGCAGTTCTTC
TRBD2 | few | TRBJ2-1 | TRBV6-5 | CASSRLLAGAGEQFF | TGTGCCAGCAGTCGTTTGCTAGCGGGGGCCGGTGAGCAGTTCTTC
. | many | TRBJ1-1 | TRBV7-9 | CASSHPEARRTEAFF | TGTGCCAGCAGCCACCCCGAGGCGCGACGCACTGAAGCTTTCTTT
. | few | TRBJ2-1 | TRBV3-1 | CASSPETANEQFF | TGTGCCAGCAGCCCCGAGACAGCCAATGAGCAGTTCTTC
. | few | TRBJ2-1 | TRBV5-1 | CASSLSLDPNEQFF | TGCGCCAGCAGCTTGAGTCTAGACCCCAATGAGCAGTTCTTC
TRBD1 | few | TRBJ1-6 | TRBV6-5 | CASSRDRVINSPLHF | TGTGCCAGCAGCCGAGACAGGGTTATCAATTCACCCCTCCACTTT
TRBD1 | . | TRBJ1-6 | TRBV2 | CASRGQRENSPLHF | TGTGCCAGCAGGGGACAGCGTGAAAATTCACCCCTCCACTTT
. | few | TRBJ2-3 | TRBV20-1 | CSARGFLARTDTQYF | TGCAGTGCTAGAGGTTTTCTAGCGCGCACAGATACGCAGTATTTT
. | . | TRBJ2-3 | TRBV20-1 | CSASTLAGSVMQYF | TGCAGTGCTAGTACGCTAGCTGGTTCAGTCATGCAGTATTTT
. | few | TRBJ1-2 | TRBV29-1 | CSVAEGTRREYGYTF | TGCAGCGTTGCTGAGGGGACGAGGAGGGAGTATGGCTACACCTTC
. | . | TRBJ2-3 | TRBV20-1 | CSARDGTDTQYF | TGCAGTGCTAGAGATGGGACAGATACGCAGTATTTT
. | few | TRBJ1-5 | TRBV15 | CATSRDQASTPQHF | TGTGCCACCAGCAGAGATCAAGCTAGCACGCCCCAGCATTTT